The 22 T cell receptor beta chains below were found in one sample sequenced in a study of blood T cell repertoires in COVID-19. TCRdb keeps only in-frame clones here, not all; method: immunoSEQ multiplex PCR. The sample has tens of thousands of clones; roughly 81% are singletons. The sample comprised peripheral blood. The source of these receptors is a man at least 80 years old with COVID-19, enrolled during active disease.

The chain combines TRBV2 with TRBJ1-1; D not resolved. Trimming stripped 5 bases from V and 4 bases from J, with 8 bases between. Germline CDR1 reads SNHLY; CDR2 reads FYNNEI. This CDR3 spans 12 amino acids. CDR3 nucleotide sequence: TGTGCCAGCAGTCCTCTTCCCACTGAAGCTTTCTTT. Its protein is CASSPLPTEAFF.

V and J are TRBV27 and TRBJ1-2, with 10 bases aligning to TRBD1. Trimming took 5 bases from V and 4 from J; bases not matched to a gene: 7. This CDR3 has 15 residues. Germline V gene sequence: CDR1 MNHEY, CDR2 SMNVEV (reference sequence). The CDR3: CASSMTGGKVYGYTF. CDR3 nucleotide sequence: TGTGCCAGCAGTATGACAGGGGGCAAGGTCTATGGCTACACCTTC.

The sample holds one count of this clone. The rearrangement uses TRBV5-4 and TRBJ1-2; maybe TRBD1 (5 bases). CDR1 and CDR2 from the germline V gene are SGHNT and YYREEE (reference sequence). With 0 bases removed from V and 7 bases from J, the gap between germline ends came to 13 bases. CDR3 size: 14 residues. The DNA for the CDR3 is TGTGCCAGCAGCTTGGACGTTACGGGGGGTGGCTACACCTTC. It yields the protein CASSLDVTGGGYTF.

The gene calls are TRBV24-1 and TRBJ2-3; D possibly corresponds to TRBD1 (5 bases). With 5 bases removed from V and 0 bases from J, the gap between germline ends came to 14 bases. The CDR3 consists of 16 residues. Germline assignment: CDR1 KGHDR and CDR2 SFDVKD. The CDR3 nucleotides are TGTGCCACCAGTGGATCCGAGACAGTCAGCACAGATACGCAGTATTTT. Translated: CATSGSETVSTDTQYF.

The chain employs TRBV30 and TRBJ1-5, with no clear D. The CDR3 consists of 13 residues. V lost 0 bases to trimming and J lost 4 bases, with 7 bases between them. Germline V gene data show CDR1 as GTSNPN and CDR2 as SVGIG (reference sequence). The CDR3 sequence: CAWSVQSNQPQHF. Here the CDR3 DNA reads TGTGCCTGGAGTGTACAGTCTAATCAGCCCCAGCATTTT.

Here the CDR3 DNA reads TGCAGCGTTGAGAAAACAGGGTCCCGGAACGAGCAGTACTTC. This gives the protein CSVEKTGSRNEQYF. The chain recombines TRBV29-1 with TRBJ2-7, with a tentative D call TRBD1 (6 bases). The ends were cut back, 3 bases at V and 5 bases at J, with 17 bases in the middle. Germline CDR1 reads SQVTM; CDR2 reads ANQGSEA. The length of the CDR3 is 14 residues.

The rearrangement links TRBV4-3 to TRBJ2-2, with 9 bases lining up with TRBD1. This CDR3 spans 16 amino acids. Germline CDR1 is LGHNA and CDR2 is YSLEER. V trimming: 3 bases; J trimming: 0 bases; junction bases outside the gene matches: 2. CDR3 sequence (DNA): TGCGCCAGCAGCCATAGACAGGGGGCGAACACCGGGGAGCTGTTTTTT. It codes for CASSHRQGANTGELFF.

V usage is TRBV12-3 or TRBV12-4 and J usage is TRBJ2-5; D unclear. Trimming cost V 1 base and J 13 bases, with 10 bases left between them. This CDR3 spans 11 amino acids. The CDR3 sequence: CASSLGGPGYF. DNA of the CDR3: TGTGCCAGCAGTTTAGGTGGTCCGGGGTACTTC.

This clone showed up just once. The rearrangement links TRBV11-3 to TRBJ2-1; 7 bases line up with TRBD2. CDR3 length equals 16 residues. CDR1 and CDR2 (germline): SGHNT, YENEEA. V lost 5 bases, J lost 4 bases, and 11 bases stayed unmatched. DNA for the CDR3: TGTGCCAGCAGCCAAAAGAGGGCTAGCGGATACAATGAGCAGTTCTTC. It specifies CASSQKRASGYNEQFF.

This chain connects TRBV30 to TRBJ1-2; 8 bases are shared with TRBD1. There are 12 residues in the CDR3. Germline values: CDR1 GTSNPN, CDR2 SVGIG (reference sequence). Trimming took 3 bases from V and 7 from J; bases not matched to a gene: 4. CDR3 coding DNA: TGTGCCTGGAGAGGACAGGGCGGTGGCTACACCTTC. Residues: CAWRGQGGGYTF.

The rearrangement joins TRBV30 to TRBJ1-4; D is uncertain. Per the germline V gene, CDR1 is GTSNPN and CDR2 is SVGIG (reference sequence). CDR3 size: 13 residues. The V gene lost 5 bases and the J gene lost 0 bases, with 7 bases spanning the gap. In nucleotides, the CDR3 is TGTGCCTGGCAGTTTTCAACTAATGAAAAACTGTTTTTT. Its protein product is CAWQFSTNEKLFF. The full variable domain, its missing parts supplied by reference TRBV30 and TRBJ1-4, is SQTIHQWPATLVQPVGSPLSLECTVEGTSNPNLYWYRQAAGRGLQLLFYSVGIGQISSEVPQNLSASRPQDRQFILSSKKLLLSDSGFYLCAWQFSTNEKLFFGSGTQLSVL.

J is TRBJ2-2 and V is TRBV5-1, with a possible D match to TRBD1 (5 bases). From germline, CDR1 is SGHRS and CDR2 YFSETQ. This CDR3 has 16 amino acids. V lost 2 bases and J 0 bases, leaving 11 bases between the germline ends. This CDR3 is CASSFRQSPNTGELFF. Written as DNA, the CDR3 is TGCGCCAGCAGCTTTCGACAGAGCCCGAACACCGGGGAGCTGTTTTTT.

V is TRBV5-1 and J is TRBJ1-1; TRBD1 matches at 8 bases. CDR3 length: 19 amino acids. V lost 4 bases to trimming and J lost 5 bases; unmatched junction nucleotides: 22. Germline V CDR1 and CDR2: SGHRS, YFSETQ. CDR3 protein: CASSRQFRTGGGSGTEAFF. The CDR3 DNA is TGCGCCAGCAGCCGCCAATTTCGAACAGGGGGTGGATCGGGGACTGAAGCTTTCTTT.

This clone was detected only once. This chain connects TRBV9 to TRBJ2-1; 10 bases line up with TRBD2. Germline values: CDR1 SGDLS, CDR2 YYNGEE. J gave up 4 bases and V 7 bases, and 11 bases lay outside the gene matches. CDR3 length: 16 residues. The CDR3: CASSELAGTQYNEQFF. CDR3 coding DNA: TGTGCCAGCTCCGAACTAGCGGGAACACAATACAATGAGCAGTTCTTC.

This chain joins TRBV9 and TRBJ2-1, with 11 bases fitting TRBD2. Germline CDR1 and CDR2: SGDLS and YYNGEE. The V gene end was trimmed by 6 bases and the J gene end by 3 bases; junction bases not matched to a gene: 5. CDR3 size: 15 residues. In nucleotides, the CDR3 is TGTGCCAGCACCCGACTAGCGGGATACTACAATGAGCAGTTCTTC. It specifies CASTRLAGYYNEQFF.

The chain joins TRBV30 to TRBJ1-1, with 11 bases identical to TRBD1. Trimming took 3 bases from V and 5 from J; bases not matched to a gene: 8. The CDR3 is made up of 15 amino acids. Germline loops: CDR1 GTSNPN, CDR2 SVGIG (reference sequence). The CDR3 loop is CAWRGTGGIWTEAFF. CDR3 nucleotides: TGTGCCTGGAGGGGGACAGGGGGAATATGGACTGAAGCTTTCTTT.

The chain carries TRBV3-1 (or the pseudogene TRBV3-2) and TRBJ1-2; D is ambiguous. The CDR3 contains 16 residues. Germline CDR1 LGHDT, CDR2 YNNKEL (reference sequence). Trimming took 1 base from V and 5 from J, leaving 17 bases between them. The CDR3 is CASSQVVDVGPYGYTF. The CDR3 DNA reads TGTGCCAGCAGCCAAGTCGTCGACGTGGGCCCGTATGGCTACACCTTC.

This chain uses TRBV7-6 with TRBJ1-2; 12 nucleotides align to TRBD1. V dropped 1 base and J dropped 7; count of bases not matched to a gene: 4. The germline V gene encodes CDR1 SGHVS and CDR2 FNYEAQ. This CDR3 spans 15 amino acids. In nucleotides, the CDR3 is TGTGCCAGCAGCTTAGGGGGACAGGGGGCCTTTGGCTACACCTTC. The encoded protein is CASSLGGQGAFGYTF.

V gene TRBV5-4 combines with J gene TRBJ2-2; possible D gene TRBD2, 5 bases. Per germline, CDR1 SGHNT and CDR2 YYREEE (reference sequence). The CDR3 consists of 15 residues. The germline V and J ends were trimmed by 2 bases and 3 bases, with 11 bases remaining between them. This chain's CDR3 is CASSLVGVDTGELFF. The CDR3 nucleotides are TGTGCCAGCAGCTTAGTGGGAGTTGACACCGGGGAGCTGTTTTTT.

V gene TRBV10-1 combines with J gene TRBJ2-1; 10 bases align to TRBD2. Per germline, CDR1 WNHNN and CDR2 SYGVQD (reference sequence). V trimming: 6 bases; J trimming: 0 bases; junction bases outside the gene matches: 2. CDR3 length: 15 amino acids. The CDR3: CASSASGGSYNEQFF. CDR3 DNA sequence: TGCGCCAGCAGCGCTAGCGGGGGCTCCTACAATGAGCAGTTCTTC.

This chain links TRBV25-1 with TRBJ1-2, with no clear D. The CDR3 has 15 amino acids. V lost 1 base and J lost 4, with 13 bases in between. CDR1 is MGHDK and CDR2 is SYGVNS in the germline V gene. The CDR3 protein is CASSESGGIGYGYTF. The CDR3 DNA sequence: TGTGCCAGCAGTGAATCAGGAGGGATCGGCTATGGCTACACCTTC.

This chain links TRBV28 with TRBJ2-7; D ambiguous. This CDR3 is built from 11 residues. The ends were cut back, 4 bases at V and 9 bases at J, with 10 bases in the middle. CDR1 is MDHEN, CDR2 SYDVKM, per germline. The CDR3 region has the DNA TGTGCCAGCAGTTCCCGACTTGGGCAGTACTTC. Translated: CASSSRLGQYF.